This entry lists 28 T cell receptor beta chains sequenced from one sample in a study of long-term antiretroviral therapy in people with HIV. Investigators performed immunoSEQ version v3.0 at survey level. Data came from immunoSEQ multiplex PCR; TCRdb stores just in-frame clones and leaves some out. The sample holds about 48,000 clones, about 86% seen once. This specimen consisted of unsorted PBMCs, obtained 0.8 years after starting antiretroviral therapy. Receptor source: a woman in her late teens or twenties with HIV.

This chain joins TRBV5-1 and TRBJ2-2; no clear D. This CDR3 has 13 residues. Deletions cut 0 bases from V and 6 bases from J, with 6 bases between. Germline CDR1 reads SGHRS; CDR2 reads YFSETQ. This chain's CDR3 is CASSLDGAGELFF. The CDR3 DNA follows: TGCGCCAGCAGCTTGGATGGCGCCGGGGAGCTGTTTTTT.

The chain employs TRBV7-9 and TRBJ2-1, with a possible D match to TRBD1 (6 bases). The CDR3 loop spans 14 amino acids. CDR1 SEHNR and CDR2 FQNEAQ come from the germline V gene (reference sequence). V was shortened by 1 base and J by 9 bases, with 13 bases between the two germline ends. CDR3: CASSLVLGAGEQFF. The DNA for the CDR3 is TGTGCCAGCAGCTTAGTTCTGGGGGCGGGTGAGCAGTTCTTC.

This clone appeared a few times. The chain uses TRBV27 and TRBJ2-2; D gene unclear. Germline lookup yields CDR1 MNHEY and CDR2 SMNVEV (reference sequence). V lost 5 bases and J lost 6, with 7 bases in between. The CDR3 consists of 12 residues. The DNA for the CDR3 is TGTGCCAGCAGTCCTTCCGCCGGGGAGCTGTTTTTT. It codes for CASSPSAGELFF.

This clone was detected only a few times. The rearrangement uses TRBV15 and TRBJ2-7; the match to TRBD1 covers 8 bases. V lost 5 bases to trimming and J lost 4 bases; unmatched junction nucleotides: 7. Germline V gives CDR1 LNHNV, CDR2 YYDKDF (reference sequence). This CDR3 spans 14 amino acids. The chain's CDR3 is CATSLDRGGYEQYF. DNA of the CDR3: TGTGCCACCAGCCTAGACAGGGGTGGGTACGAGCAGTACTTC.

V usage is TRBV4-3 and J usage is TRBJ1-2; D ambiguous. CDR1 is LGHNA, CDR2 YSLEER, per germline. Trimming took off 0 bases at V and 6 bases at J, with 8 bases between the two ends. The CDR3 totals 13 residues. This chain's CDR3 is CASSQEGLDGYTF. The CDR3 nucleotides read TGCGCCAGCAGCCAAGAGGGCCTCGATGGCTACACCTTC.

This sequence joins TRBV4-1 and TRBJ2-5; 8 bases match TRBD1. Unmatched junction bases numbered 11, after V lost 3 bases and J lost 2 bases. The CDR3 loop spans 17 amino acids. Germline V CDR1 and CDR2: MGHRA, YSYEKL. The CDR3 region has the DNA TGCGCCAGCAGCCATATCGGACAGGGAAAACGGCAAGAGACCCAGTACTTC. Protein product: CASSHIGQGKRQETQYF.

This clone was observed a few times. The chain's CDR3 is CATTDRASSYEQYF. CDR3 DNA sequence: TGTGCCACCACAGACAGGGCGAGCTCCTACGAGCAGTACTTC. The chain uses TRBV19 and TRBJ2-7; 7 nucleotides agree with TRBD1. This CDR3 has 14 amino acids. Trimming removed 10 bases from V and 0 bases from J; junction bases left unmatched: 9. From germline, CDR1 is LNHDA and CDR2 SQIVND (reference sequence).

This clone turned up a few times. V is TRBV19 and J is TRBJ1-5, with D unresolved. V lost 0 bases and J lost 7, with 7 bases in between. The germline V gene has CDR1 LNHDA and CDR2 SQIVND (reference sequence). This CDR3 is built from 13 residues. Here the CDR3 reads CASSIERVQPQHF. In DNA form, the CDR3 reads TGTGCCAGTAGTATAGAGAGGGTACAGCCCCAGCATTTT.

This chain uses TRBV19 with TRBJ2-2; 10 bases match TRBD2. In germline, CDR1 is LNHDA, CDR2 SQIVND (reference sequence). The CDR3 has 19 residues. With 1 base clipped from V and 3 bases from J, the junction kept 11 bases outside the gene matches. CDR3 sequence: CASSIVSLAGPGDTGELFF. The DNA of the CDR3 is TGTGCCAGTAGTATAGTTTCACTAGCGGGGCCCGGGGACACCGGGGAGCTGTTTTTT.

The chain joins TRBV7-9 to TRBJ1-2; D is uncertain. This CDR3 contains 14 residues. Trimming cost V 5 bases and J 6 bases, with 16 bases left between them. CDR1 SEHNR and CDR2 FQNEAQ come from the germline V gene (reference sequence). The CDR3 DNA follows: TGTGCCAGCAGCCGCGACACAAGAACGGATGGCTACACCTTC. It codes for CASSRDTRTDGYTF.

The rearrangement uses TRBV9 and TRBJ2-1; D remains ambiguous. In germline, CDR1 is SGDLS, CDR2 YYNGEE. The CDR3 consists of 12 residues. Trimming cost V 0 bases and J 5 bases, with 3 bases left between them. The CDR3 here is CASSVGNNEQFF. CDR3 bases: TGTGCCAGCAGCGTAGGGAACAATGAGCAGTTCTTC.

CDR3 region: CASSLRGAVNTEAFF. CDR3 nucleotides: TGTGCCAGCAGCTTAAGGGGGGCAGTAAACACTGAAGCTTTCTTT. V is TRBV11-2 and J is TRBJ1-1, with a weak D call TRBD1 (6 bases). Trimming stripped 2 bases from V and 2 bases from J, with 12 bases between. The CDR3 contains 15 residues. Looked up from germline, CDR1 is SGHAT and CDR2 is FQNNGV.

The V gene is TRBV28, the J gene TRBJ2-7; 10 nucleotides align to TRBD2. This CDR3 is 15 amino acids long. In germline, CDR1 is MDHEN, CDR2 SYDVKM. V lost 5 bases, J lost 5 bases, and 9 bases stayed unmatched. The DNA for the CDR3 is TGTGCCAGCAGTCCGCTAGCGGGAGTACGGGACGAGCAGTACTTC. It specifies CASSPLAGVRDEQYF. Full variable domain (outside the CDR3, taken from reference TRBV28 and TRBJ2-7): DVKVTQSSRYLVKRTGEKVFLECVQDMDHENMFWYRQDPGLGLRLIYFSYDVKMKEKGDIPEGYSVSREKKERFSLILESASTNQTSMYLCASSPLAGVRDEQYFGPGTRLTVT.

This chain joins TRBV7-9 and TRBJ2-2, with 11 bases fitting TRBD2. Losses at the gene ends were 3 bases for V and 5 bases for J; bases not matched to a gene: 5. Germline-derived CDR1 and CDR2 are SEHNR and FQNEAQ (reference sequence). The length of the CDR3 is 16 residues. CDR3 sequence reads: CASSLVTSGRTGELFF. DNA of the CDR3: TGTGCCAGCAGCTTGGTCACTAGCGGGAGAACCGGGGAGCTGTTTTTT.

The chain carries TRBV7-3 and TRBJ2-5, with a possible D match to TRBD1 (5 bases). V gave up 2 bases and J gave up 0 bases, with 13 bases separating them. Germline V gene data show CDR1 as SGHTA and CDR2 as FQGTGA. CDR3 length: 16 residues. This CDR3 reads CASSLGAGSYQETQYF. In DNA, the CDR3 is TGTGCCAGCAGCTTAGGGGCAGGGTCGTACCAAGAGACCCAGTACTTC.

This clone showed up just once. The chain couples TRBV5-6 to TRBJ2-3; D may match TRBD1 or TRBD2 (5 bases each). This CDR3 has 15 residues. V was cut by 2 bases and J by 7 bases, with 17 bases left in between. CDR1 is SGHDT and CDR2 is YYEEEE in the germline V gene. CDR3 loop: CASSLRGALTYTQYF. Written as DNA, the CDR3 is TGTGCCAGCAGCTTAAGAGGGGCTTTGACTTATACGCAGTATTTT. The whole variable domain, filled in from reference TRBV5-6 and TRBJ2-3, reads DAGVTQSPTHLIKTRGQQVTLRCSPKSGHDTVSWYQQALGQGPQFIFQYYEEEERQRGNFPDRFSGHQFPNYSSELNVNALLLGDSALYLCASSLRGALTYTQYFGPGTRLTVL.

This clone was detected once. The chain has TRBV6-8 and TRBJ2-5; 9 bases align to TRBD1. CDR1 MNHGY and CDR2 SAAAGT come from the germline V gene. Trimming at V came to 5 bases and at J to 3 bases, leaving 4 bases not matched to a gene. The CDR3 has 14 residues. The CDR3 protein is CASSKDRGKETQYF. CDR3 sequence (DNA): TGTGCCAGCAGTAAGGACAGGGGAAAAGAGACCCAGTACTTC.

A note on this clone: Germline and junction disagree at one end, which may indicate a read error. The V call is TRBV7-3, the J call TRBJ2-1; 12 positions agree with TRBD2. The CDR3 covers 17 residues. Germline V lookup: CDR1 SGHTA, CDR2 FQGTGA. CDR3 protein: CASSLTVGLAGYNEQFF. CDR3 bases: TGTGCCAGCAGCCTAACGGTAGGACTAGCGGGATACAATGAGCAGTTCTTC.

Concerning this clone itself: One junction end disagrees with the germline gene, perhaps due to a read error. The chain links TRBV19 to TRBJ2-7; 7 bases fit TRBD1. The CDR3 runs 13 residues. Germline V gene data show CDR1 as LNHDA and CDR2 as SQIVND (reference sequence). The CDR3 bases are TGTGCCAGTAGTTTAGACAGGGATGCCGAGCAGTACTTC. Translating gives CASSLDRDAEQYF.

V gene TRBV19 combines with J gene TRBJ2-1; the match to TRBD1 covers 10 bases. From germline, CDR1 is LNHDA and CDR2 SQIVND (reference sequence). This CDR3 is 15 amino acids long. V dropped 4 bases and J dropped 12; count of bases not matched to a gene: 12. The DNA of the CDR3 is TGTGCCAGTAGTACTATGCGACAGGGGGCATACTCGCAGTTCTTC. Protein product: CASSTMRQGAYSQFF.

This clone was recorded only once. The V gene is TRBV7-3, the J gene TRBJ2-2, with TRBD2 identical over 11 bases. The germline CDR1 and CDR2 sequences are SGHTA and FQGTGA. This CDR3 has 15 amino acids. The ends lost 6 bases at V and 2 bases at J; junction bases unmatched: 2. CDR3 protein: CASSRLAGNTGELFF. In DNA form, the CDR3 reads TGTGCCAGCAGTCGACTAGCGGGAAACACCGGGGAGCTGTTTTTT.

The rearrangement joins TRBV2 to TRBJ2-1; D is perhaps TRBD2 (6 bases). Trimming removed 9 bases from V and 9 bases from J, with 36 bases in between. Germline V gives CDR1 SNHLY, CDR2 FYNNEI. The CDR3 contains 19 residues. In DNA form, the CDR3 reads TGTGCCAGTCATACTCATCACCGGGGGAGCTATGGAGATACAAGTGAGCAGTTCTTC. It specifies CASHTHHRGSYGDTSEQFF.

Turning to this clone: The junction differs from germline at one of its ends, possibly a read error. The chain carries TRBV5-1 and TRBJ2-7; 8 bases align to TRBD1. The CDR3 covers 17 residues. Germline CDR1 and CDR2: SGHRS and YFSETQ. CDR3 nucleotide sequence: TGCGTCAGCAGCTTGGTAGATTTTGGACAGGGTATCTACGAGCAGTACTTC. This gives the protein CVSSLVDFGQGIYEQYF.

The chain couples TRBV11-3 to TRBJ2-3; unclear D gene. This CDR3 comprises 16 residues. Germline V lookup: CDR1 SGHNT, CDR2 YENEEA. The V and J ends lost 0 bases and 6 bases respectively, with 16 bases between them. CDR3 protein: CASSLDRRSGYDTQYF. CDR3 nucleotide sequence: TGTGCCAGCAGCTTAGATCGCAGGTCCGGCTACGATACGCAGTATTTT.

This chain joins TRBV6-5 and TRBJ2-3, with D maybe TRBD2 (5 bases). Trimming cost V 1 base and J 2 bases, with 13 bases left between them. CDR1 MNHEY and CDR2 SVGAGI come from the germline V gene. The CDR3 totals 16 residues. CDR3 bases: TGTGCCAGCAGTTACTATATCAGCGGACCCACAGATACGCAGTATTTT. Translating it yields CASSYYISGPTDTQYF.

The chain is built from TRBV28 and TRBJ2-5, with 9 bases fitting TRBD2. The germline V gene has CDR1 MDHEN and CDR2 SYDVKM. Germline trimming cut 7 bases from V and 3 bases from J; bases unmatched to any gene: 9. The CDR3 is made up of 15 amino acids. The CDR3 region is CASKYDIAGEETQYF. The CDR3 bases are TGTGCCAGCAAGTATGATATAGCGGGAGAAGAGACCCAGTACTTC.

The V and J genes are TRBV28 and TRBJ2-7; D is possibly TRBD2 (5 bases). Germline V gene sequence: CDR1 MDHEN, CDR2 SYDVKM. CDR3 size: 14 residues. V shed 4 bases and J shed 4 bases, with 14 bases lying between them. In DNA, the CDR3 is TGTGCCAGCAGTTCCCTTACTAGACAATACGAGCAGTACTTC. Encoded protein: CASSSLTRQYEQYF.

The chain joins TRBV18 to TRBJ2-7; D gene uncertain. The CDR3 consists of 14 residues. Germline V CDR1 and CDR2: KGHSH, LQKENI. V was cut by 6 bases and J by 5 bases, with 17 bases left in between. The CDR3 sequence: CASSQHGAWDEQYF. The CDR3 bases are TGTGCCAGCTCTCAACACGGAGCGTGGGACGAGCAGTACTTC.